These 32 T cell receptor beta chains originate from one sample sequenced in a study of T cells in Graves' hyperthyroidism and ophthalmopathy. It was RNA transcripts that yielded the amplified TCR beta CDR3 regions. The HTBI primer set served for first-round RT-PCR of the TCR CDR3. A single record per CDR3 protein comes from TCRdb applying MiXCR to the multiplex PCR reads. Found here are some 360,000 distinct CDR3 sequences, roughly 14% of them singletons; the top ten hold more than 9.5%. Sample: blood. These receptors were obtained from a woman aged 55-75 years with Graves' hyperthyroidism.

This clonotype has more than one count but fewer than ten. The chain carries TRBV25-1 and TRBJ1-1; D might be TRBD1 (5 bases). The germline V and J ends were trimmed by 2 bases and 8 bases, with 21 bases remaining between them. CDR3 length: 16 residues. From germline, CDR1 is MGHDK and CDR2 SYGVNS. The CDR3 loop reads CASSEDVWTPLREAFF. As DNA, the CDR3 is TGTGCCAGCAGTGAAGATGTTTGGACACCCCTGAGGGAAGCTTTCTTT.

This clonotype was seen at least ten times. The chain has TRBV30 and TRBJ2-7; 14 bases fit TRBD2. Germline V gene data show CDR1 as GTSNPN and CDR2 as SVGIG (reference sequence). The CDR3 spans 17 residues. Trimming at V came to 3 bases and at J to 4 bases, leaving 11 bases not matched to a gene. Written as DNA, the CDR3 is TGTGCCTGGAGACCACTCTCCGGGACTAGCGGGAGTTACGAGCAGTACTTC. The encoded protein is CAWRPLSGTSGSYEQYF.

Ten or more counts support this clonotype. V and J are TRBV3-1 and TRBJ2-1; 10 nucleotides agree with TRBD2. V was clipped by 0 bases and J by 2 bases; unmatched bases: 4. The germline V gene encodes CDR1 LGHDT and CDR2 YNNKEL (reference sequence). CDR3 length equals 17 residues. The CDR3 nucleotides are TGTGCCAGCAGCCAAGATCCAGCGGGAGGGCCCTACAATGAGCAGTTCTTC. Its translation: CASSQDPAGGPYNEQFF.

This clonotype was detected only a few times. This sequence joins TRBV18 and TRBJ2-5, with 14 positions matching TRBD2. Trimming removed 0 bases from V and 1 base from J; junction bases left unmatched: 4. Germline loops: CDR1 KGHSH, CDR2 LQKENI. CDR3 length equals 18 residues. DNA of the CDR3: TGTGCCAGCTCACCACCTGGACTAGCGGGAGGACTCCAAGAGACCCAGTACTTC. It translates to CASSPPGLAGGLQETQYF. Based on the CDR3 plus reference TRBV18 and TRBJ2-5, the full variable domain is NAGVMQNPRHLVRRRGQEARLRCSPMKGHSHVYWYRQLPEEGLKFMVYLQKENIIDESGMPKERFSAEFPKEGPSILRIQQVVRGDSAAYFCASSPPGLAGGLQETQYFGPGTRLLVL.

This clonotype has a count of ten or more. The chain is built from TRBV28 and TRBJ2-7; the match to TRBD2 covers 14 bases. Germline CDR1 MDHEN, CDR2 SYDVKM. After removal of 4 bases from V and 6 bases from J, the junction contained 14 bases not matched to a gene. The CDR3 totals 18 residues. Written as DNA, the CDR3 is TGTGCCAGCAGTTCTATGACTAGCGGGAGGGCCCTCGGGCTCGAGCAGTACTTC. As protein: CASSSMTSGRALGLEQYF.

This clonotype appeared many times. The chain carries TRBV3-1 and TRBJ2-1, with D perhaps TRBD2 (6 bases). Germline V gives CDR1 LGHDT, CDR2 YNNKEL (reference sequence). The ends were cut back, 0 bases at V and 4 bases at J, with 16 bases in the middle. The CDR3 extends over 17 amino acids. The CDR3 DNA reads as TGTGCCAGCAGCCAAGAAGGGGCCGGGAGCCCGTACAATGAGCAGTTCTTC. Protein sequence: CASSQEGAGSPYNEQFF.

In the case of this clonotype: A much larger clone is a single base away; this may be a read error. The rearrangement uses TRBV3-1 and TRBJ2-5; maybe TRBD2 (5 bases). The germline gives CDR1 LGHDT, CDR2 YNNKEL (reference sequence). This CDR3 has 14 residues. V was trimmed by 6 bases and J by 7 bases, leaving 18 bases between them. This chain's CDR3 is CASSPDFRRGTQYF. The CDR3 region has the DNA TGTGCCAGCAGTCCGGACTTTCGGCGAGGGACCCAGTACTTC.

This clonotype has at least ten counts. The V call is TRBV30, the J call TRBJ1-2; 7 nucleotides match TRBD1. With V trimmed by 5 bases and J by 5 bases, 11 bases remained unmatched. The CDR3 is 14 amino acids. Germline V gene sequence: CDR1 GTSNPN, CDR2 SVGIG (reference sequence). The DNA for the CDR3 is TGTGCCTGGGATGAATTCGGGACAGCATATGGCTACACCTTC. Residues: CAWDEFGTAYGYTF. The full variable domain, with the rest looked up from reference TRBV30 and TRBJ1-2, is SQTIHQWPATLVQPVGSPLSLECTVEGTSNPNLYWYRQAAGRGLQLLFYSVGIGQISSEVPQNLSASRPQDRQFILSSKKLLLSDSGFYLCAWDEFGTAYGYTFGSGTRLTVV.

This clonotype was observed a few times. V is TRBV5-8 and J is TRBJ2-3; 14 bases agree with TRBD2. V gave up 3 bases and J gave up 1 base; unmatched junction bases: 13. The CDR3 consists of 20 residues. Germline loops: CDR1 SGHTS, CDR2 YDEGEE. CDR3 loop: CASSSTGTSGRFFGTDTQYF. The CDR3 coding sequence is TGTGCCAGCAGCTCAACCGGGACTAGCGGGAGATTTTTTGGCACAGATACGCAGTATTTT.

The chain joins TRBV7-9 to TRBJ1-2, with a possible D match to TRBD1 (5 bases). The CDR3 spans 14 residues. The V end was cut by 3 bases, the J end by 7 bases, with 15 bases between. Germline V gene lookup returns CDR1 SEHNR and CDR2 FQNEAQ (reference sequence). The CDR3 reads CASSLGQGTSGYTF. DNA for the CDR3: TGTGCCAGCAGCTTGGGGCAGGGTACATCTGGCTACACCTTC.

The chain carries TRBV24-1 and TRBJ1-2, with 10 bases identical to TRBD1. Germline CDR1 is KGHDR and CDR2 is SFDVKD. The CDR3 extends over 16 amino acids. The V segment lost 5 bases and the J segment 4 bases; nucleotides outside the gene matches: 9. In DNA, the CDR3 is TGTGCCACCAGTGCGGTCGAGGGACAGGGGACCTATGGCTACACCTTC. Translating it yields CATSAVEGQGTYGYTF.

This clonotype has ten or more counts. The chain's CDR3 is CASTFFGTTDTQYF. The CDR3 coding sequence is TGTGCCAGCACCTTTTTCGGGACCACAGATACGCAGTATTTT. This rearrangement joins TRBV11-2 to TRBJ2-3, with D perhaps TRBD1 or TRBD2 (5 bases each). The length of the CDR3 is 14 residues. V was clipped by 7 bases and J by 2 bases, with 13 bases between them. Germline CDR1 and CDR2: SGHAT and FQNNGV.

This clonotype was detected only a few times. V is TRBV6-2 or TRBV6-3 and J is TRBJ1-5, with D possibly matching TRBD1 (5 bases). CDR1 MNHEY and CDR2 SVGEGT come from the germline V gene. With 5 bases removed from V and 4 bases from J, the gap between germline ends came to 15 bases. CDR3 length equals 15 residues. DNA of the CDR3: TGTGCCAGCAGTCACCCGGGACCGACAAATCAGCCCCAGCATTTT. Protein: CASSHPGPTNQPQHF.

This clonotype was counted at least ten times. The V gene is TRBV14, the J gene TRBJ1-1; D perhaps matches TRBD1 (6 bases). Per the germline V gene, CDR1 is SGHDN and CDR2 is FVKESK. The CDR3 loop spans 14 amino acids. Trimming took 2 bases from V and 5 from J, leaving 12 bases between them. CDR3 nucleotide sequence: TGTGCCAGCAGCCAACCCTTGAGGGGGACTGAAGCTTTCTTT. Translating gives CASSQPLRGTEAFF. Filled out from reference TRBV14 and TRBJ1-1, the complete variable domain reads EAGVTQFPSHSVIEKGQTVTLRCDPISGHDNLYWYRRVMGKEIKFLLHFVKESKQDESGMPNNRFLAERTGGTYSTLKVQPAELEDSGVYFCASSQPLRGTEAFFGQGTRLTVV.

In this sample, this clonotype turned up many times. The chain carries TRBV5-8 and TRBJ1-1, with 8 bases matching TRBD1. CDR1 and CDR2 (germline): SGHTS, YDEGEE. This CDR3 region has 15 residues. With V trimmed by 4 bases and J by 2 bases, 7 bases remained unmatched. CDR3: CASSQKDRVNTEAFF. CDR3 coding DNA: TGTGCCAGCAGCCAGAAGGACAGGGTAAACACTGAAGCTTTCTTT.

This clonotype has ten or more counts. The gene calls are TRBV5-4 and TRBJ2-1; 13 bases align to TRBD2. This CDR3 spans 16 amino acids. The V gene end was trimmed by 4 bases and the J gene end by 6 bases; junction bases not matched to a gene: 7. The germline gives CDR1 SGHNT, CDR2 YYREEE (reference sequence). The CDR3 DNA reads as TGTGCCAGCAGCGCGAGGACTAGCGGGAGTCCCAATGAGCAGTTCTTC. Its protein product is CASSARTSGSPNEQFF.

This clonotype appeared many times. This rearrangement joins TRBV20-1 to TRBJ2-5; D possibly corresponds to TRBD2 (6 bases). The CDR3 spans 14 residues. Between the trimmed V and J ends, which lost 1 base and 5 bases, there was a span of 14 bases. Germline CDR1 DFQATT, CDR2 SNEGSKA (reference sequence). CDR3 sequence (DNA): TGCAGTGCTAGAGCGGGAGTGTCGGGGGAGACCCAGTACTTC. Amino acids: CSARAGVSGETQYF.

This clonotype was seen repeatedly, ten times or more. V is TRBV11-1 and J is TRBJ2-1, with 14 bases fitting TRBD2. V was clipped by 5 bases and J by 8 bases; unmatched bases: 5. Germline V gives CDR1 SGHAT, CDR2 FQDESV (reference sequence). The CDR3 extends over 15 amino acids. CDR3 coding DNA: TGTGCCAGCAGCCAGGGGACTAGCGGGAGTTATGAGCAGTTCTTC. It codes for CASSQGTSGSYEQFF.

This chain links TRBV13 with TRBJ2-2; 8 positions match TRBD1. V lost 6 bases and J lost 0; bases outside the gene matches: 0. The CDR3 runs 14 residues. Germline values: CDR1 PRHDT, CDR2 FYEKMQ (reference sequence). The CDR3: CASRQGANTGELFF. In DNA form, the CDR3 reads TGTGCCAGCAGACAGGGGGCGAACACCGGGGAGCTGTTTTTT.

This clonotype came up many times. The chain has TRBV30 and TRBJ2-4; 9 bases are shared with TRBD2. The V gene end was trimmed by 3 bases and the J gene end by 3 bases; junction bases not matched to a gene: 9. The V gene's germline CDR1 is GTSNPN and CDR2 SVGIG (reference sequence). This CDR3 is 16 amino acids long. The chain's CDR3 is CAWSLSGSSGKNIQYF. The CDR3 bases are TGTGCCTGGAGCCTTAGCGGGAGTTCCGGCAAAAACATTCAGTACTTC.

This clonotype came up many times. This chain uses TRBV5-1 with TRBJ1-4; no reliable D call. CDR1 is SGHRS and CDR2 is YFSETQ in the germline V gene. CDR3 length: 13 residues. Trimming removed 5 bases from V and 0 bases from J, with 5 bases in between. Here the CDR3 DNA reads TGCGCCAGCAGGGGAGCAACTAATGAAAAACTGTTTTTT. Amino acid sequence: CASRGATNEKLFF.

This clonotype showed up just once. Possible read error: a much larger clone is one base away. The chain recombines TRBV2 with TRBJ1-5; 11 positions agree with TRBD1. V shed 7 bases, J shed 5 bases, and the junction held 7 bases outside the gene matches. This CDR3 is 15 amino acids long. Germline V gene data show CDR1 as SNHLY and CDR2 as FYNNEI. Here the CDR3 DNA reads TGTGCCAGCAACCCAGGACAGGGGGCTTATCAGCCCCAGCATTTT. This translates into CASNPGQGAYQPQHF.

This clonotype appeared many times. The CDR3 protein is CSARGDRPSPDSPLHF. The CDR3 nucleotides read TGCAGTGCTAGAGGGGACAGGCCGTCTCCGGATTCACCCCTCCACTTT. The chain is built from TRBV20-1 and TRBJ1-6; 8 bases are a match to TRBD1. Trimming cost V 1 base and J 8 bases; bases outside gene matches: 10. The CDR3 loop spans 16 amino acids. Germline V lookup: CDR1 DFQATT, CDR2 SNEGSKA (reference sequence).

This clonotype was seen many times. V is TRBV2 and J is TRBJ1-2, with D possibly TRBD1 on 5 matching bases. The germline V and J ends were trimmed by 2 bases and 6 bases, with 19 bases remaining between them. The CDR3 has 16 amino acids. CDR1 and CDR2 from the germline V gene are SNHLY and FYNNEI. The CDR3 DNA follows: TGTGCCAGCAGTGAAAAGTGGGGCCCAGGGAAGGATGGCTACACCTTC. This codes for CASSEKWGPGKDGYTF.

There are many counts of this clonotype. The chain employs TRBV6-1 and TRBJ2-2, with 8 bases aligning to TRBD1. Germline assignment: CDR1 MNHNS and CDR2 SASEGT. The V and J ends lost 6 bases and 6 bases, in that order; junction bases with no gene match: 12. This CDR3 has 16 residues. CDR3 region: CASRTWTGSPPGELFF. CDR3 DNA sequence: TGTGCCAGCAGGACCTGGACAGGGAGTCCCCCCGGGGAGCTGTTTTTT.

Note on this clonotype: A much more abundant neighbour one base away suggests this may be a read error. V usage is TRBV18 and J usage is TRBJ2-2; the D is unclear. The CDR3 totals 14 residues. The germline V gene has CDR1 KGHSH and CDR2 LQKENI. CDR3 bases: TGTGGCAGCTCACCACCCGAGTTCAGACAGGAGCTGTTTTTT. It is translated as CGSSPPEFRQELFF.

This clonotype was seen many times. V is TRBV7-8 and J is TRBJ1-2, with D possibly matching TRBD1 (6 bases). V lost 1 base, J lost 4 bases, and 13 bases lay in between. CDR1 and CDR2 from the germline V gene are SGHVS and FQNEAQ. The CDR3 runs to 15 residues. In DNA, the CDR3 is TGTGCCAGCAGCTTAGAGGGGGGAACAGTCTATGGCTACACCTTC. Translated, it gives CASSLEGGTVYGYTF.

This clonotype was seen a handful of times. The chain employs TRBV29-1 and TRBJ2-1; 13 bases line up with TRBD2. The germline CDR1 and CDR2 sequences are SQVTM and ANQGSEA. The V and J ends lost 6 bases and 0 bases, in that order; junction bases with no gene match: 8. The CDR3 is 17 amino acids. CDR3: CSVLGLAGPSSYNEQFF. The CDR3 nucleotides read TGCAGCGTCCTGGGACTAGCGGGGCCTTCCTCCTACAATGAGCAGTTCTTC.

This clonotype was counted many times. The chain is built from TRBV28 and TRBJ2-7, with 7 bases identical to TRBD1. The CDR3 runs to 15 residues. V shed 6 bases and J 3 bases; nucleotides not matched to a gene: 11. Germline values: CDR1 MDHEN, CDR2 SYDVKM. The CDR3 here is CASSLDMGQSYEQYF. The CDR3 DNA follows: TGTGCCAGCAGCCTAGATATGGGACAGAGCTACGAGCAGTACTTC.

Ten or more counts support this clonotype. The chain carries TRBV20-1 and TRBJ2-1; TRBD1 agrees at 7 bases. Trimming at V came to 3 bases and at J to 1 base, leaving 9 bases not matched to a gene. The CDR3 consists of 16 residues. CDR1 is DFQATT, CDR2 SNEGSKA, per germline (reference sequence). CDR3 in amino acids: CSASGRTTGSYNEQFF. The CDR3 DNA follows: TGCAGTGCTAGCGGTCGGACGACAGGGTCCTACAATGAGCAGTTCTTC.

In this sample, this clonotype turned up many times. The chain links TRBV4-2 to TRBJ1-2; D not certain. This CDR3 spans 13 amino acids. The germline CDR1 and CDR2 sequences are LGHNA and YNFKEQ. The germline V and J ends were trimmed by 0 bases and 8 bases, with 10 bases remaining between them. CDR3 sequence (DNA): TGTGCCAGCAGCCAAGATGTGGGGTTCGGCTACACCTTC. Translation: CASSQDVGFGYTF.

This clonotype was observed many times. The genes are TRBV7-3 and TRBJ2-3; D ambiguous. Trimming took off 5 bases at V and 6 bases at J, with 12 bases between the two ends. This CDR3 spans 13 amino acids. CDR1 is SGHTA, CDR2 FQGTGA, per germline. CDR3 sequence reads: CASSASPGDTQYF. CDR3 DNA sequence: TGTGCCAGCAGCGCCTCCCCTGGGGATACGCAGTATTTT.